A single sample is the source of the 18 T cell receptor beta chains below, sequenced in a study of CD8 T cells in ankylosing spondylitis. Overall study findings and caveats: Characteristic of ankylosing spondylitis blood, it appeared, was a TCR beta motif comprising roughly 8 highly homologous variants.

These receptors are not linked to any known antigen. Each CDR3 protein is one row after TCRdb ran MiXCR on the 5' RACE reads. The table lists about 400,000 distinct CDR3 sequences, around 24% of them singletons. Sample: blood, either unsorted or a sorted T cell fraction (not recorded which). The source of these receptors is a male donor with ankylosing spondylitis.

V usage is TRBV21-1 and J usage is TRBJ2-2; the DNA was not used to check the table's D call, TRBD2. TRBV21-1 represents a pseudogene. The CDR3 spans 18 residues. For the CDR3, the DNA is TGTGCCAGCAGCCCCTCCGAACAGGTCGTTTTTTACACCGGGGAGCTGTTTTTT. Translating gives CASSPSEQVVFYTGELFF.

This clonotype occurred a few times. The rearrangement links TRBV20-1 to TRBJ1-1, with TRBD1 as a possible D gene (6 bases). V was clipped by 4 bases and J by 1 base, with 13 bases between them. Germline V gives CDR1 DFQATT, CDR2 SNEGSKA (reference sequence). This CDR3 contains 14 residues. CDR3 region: CSAKPGTPNTEAFF. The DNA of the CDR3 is TGCAGTGCTAAGCCCGGGACACCGAACACTGAAGCTTTCTTT.

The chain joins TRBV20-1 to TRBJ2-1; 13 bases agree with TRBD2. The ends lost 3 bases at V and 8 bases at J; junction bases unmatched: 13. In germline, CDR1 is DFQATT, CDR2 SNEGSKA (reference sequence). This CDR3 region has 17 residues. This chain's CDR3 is CSARRSSGLAGAHEQFF. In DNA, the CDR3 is TGCAGTGCTAGGCGATCCTCCGGACTAGCGGGAGCTCATGAGCAGTTCTTC.

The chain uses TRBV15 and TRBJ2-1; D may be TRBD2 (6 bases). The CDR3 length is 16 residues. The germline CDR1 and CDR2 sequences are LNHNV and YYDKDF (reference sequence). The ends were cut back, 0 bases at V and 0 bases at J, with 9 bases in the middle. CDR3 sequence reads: CATSRDRGTSYNEQFF. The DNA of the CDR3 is TGTGCCACCAGCAGAGATCGGGGGACCTCCTACAATGAGCAGTTCTTC. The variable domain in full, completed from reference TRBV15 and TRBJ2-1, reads DAMVIQNPRYQVTQFGKPVTLSCSQTLNHNVMYWYQQKSSQAPKLLFHYYDKDFNNEADTPDNFQSRRPNTSFCFLDIRSPGLGDTAMYLCATSRDRGTSYNEQFFGPGTRLTVL.

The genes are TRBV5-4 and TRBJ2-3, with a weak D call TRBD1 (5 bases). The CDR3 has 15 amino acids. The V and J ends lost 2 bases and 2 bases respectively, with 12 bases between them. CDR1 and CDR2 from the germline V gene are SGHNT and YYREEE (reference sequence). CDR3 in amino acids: CASSFTGKTTDTQYF. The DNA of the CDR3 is TGTGCCAGCAGCTTTACAGGAAAAACCACAGATACGCAGTATTTT. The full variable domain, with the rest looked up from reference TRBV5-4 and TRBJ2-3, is ETGVTQSPTHLIKTRGQQVTLRCSSQSGHNTVSWYQQALGQGPQFIFQYYREEENGRGNFPPRFSGLQFPNYSSELNVNALELDDSALYLCASSFTGKTTDTQYFGPGTRLTVL.

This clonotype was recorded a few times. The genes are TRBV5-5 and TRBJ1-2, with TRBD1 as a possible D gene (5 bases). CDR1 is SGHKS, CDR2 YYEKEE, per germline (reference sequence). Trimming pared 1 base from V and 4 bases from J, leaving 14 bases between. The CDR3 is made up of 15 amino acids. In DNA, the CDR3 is TGTGCCAGCAGCTTGTTTCGGGGCTTCGGCTATGGCTACACCTTC. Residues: CASSLFRGFGYGYTF. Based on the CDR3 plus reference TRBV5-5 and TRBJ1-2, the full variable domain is DAGVTQSPTHLIKTRGQQVTLRCSPISGHKSVSWYQQVLGQGPQFIFQYYEKEERGRGNFPDRFSARQFPNYSSELNVNALLLGDSALYLCASSLFRGFGYGYTFGSGTRLTVV.

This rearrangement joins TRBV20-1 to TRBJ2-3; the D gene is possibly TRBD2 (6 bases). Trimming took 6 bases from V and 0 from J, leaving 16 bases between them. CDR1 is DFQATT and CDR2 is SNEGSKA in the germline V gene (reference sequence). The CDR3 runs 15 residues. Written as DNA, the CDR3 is TGCAGTGCCTACCACGGAGGAGGGAGCACAGATACGCAGTATTTT. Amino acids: CSAYHGGGSTDTQYF.

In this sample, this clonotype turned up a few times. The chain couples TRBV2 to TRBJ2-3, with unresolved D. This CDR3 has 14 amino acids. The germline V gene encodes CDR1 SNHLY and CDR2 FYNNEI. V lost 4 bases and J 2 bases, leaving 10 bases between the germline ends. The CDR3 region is CASSVGLITDTQYF. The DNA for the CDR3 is TGTGCCAGCAGTGTTGGGCTCATCACAGATACGCAGTATTTT.

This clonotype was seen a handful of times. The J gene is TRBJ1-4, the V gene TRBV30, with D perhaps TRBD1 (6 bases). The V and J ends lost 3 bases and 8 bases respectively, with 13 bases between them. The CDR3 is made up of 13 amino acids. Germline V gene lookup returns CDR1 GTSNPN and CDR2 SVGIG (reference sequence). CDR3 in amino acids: CAWRLGGAEKLFF. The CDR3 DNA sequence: TGTGCCTGGAGGTTGGGGGGCGCAGAAAAACTGTTTTTT.

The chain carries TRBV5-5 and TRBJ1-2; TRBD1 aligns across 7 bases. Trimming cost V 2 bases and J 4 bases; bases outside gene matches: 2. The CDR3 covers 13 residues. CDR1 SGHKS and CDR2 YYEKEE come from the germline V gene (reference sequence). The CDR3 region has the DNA TGTGCCAGCAGCTTTCAGGGGGTCTATGGCTACACCTTC. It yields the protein CASSFQGVYGYTF.

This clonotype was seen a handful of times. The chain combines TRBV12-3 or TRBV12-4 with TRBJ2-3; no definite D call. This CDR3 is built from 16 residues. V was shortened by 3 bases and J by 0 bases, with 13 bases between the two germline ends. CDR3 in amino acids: CASSFWSSISTDTQYF. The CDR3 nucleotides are TGTGCCAGCAGTTTTTGGTCGAGTATTAGCACAGATACGCAGTATTTT.

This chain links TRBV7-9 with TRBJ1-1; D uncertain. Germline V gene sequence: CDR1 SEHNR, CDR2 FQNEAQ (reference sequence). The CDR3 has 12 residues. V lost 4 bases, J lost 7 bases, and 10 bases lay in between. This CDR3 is CASSSAGGEAFF. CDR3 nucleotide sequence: TGTGCCAGCAGCTCAGCGGGTGGTGAAGCTTTCTTT.

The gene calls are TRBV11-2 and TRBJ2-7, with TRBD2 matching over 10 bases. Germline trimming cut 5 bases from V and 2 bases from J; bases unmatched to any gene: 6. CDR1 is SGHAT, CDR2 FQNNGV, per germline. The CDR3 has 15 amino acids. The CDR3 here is CASSTGLAVTYEQYF. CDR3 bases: TGTGCCAGCAGCACCGGACTAGCGGTCACCTACGAGCAGTACTTC.

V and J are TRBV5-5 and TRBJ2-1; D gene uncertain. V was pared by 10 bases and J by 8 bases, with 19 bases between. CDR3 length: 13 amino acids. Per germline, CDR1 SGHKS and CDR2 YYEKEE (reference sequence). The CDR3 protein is CASCPSPAHEQFF. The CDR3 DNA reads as TGTGCCTCCTGCCCGAGCCCTGCACATGAGCAGTTCTTC.

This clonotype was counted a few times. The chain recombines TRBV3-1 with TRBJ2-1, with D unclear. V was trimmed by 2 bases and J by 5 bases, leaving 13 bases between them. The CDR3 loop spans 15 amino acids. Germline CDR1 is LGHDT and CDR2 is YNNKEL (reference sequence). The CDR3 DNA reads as TGTGCCAGCAGCCAATCGCCGGGTCCCCACAATGAGCAGTTCTTC. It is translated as CASSQSPGPHNEQFF.

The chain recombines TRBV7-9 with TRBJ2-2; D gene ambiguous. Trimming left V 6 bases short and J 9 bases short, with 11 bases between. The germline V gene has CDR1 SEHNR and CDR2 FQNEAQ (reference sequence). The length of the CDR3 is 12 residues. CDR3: CASRVEYRELFF. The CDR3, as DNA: TGTGCCAGCAGGGTCGAATACCGGGAGCTGTTTTTT.

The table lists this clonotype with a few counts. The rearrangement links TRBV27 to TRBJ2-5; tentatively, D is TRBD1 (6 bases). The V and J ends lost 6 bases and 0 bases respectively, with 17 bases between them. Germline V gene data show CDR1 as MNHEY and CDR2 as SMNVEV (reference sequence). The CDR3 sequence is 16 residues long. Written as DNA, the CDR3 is TGTGCCAGCAGCTATATTCCGGGACAAAACCAAGAGACCCAGTACTTC. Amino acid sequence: CASSYIPGQNQETQYF.

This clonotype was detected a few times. The CDR3 reads CSASSRDAAAHTDTQYF. The CDR3 nucleotides are TGCAGTGCTAGTTCCCGGGACGCTGCCGCACACACAGATACGCAGTATTTT. The V gene is TRBV20-1, the J gene TRBJ2-3; D is possibly TRBD1 or TRBD2 (5 bases each). CDR3 length equals 17 residues. The V end lost 3 bases, the J end lost 2 bases, and 21 bases lay between the germline ends. CDR1 DFQATT and CDR2 SNEGSKA come from the germline V gene (reference sequence).